These T cell receptor beta chains were read from a single sample in a study of cytomegalovirus exposure and HLA in healthy donors. Profiling relied on immunoSEQ multiplex PCR, and the TCRdb table lists in-frame clones only, not all of them. The sample has 90,000 to 100,000 clones; approximately 64% are singletons. The sequenced material came from PBMCs. These receptors were taken from a boy aged 5-17 years in good health and CMV-seropositive. CDR3s include the opening cysteine and the closing phenylalanine or tryptophan. A D gene is named only where the DNA matches it firmly. Only part of the rows carry a size: once, few, many, or a class if the clone is expanded.

NA TRBJ1-5 TRBV19 TRBD1 TGTGCCAGTGTAGGGACAGTTAGCAATCAGCCCCAGAATTTT CASVGTVSNQPQNF
NA TRBJ1-3 TRBV6-1 NA TGTGCCAGCAGTTATACAGGGACTGGAAACACCATATATTTT CASSYTGTGNTIYF
NA TRBJ2-3 TRBV6-5 NA TGTGCCAGCGGAAGGACCGGGACTCCGGCAGATACGCAGTATTTT CASGRTGTPADTQYF
NA TRBJ1-4 TRBV19 NA TGTGCCAGTCGTAACAGGGTGAGCGAAAAACTGTTTTTT CASRNRVSEKLFF
NA TRBJ1-1 TRBV6-5 NA TGTGCCAGCAGCTCCGGGGGAGGAGCTTTCTTT CASSSGGGAFF
NA TRBJ1-2 TRBV6-1 NA TGTGCCAGCAGGCCACAGGGAGACTATGGCTACACCTTC CASRPQGDYGYTF
NA TRBJ1-1 TRBV7-3 TRBD1 TGTGCCAGCAGCCCCGACAGGGGACCCACTGAAGCTTTCTTT CASSPDRGPTEAFF
few TRBJ1-1 TRBV4-2 NA TGTGCCAGCAGCCGGGGGGGTAGGGTCGACTTGAACACTGAAGCTTTCTTT CASSRGGRVDLNTEAFF
few TRBJ2-1 TRBV30 NA TGTGCCTGGAGTGTTCGTTCTACCCGCCGCTCCTACAATGAGCAGTTCTTC CAWSVRSTRRSYNEQFF
once TRBJ2-7 TRBV10-2 TRBD2 TGCGCCAGCAGTGACGGCTTTGGGATCCTAGCGGGATACGAGCAGTACTTC CASSDGFGILAGYEQYF
NA TRBJ1-3 TRBV5-1 NA TGCGCCAGCAGCCTCGACGGGGTAAGAGGAAACACCATATATTTT CASSLDGVRGNTIYF
NA TRBJ1-1 TRBV28 NA TGTGCCAGCAGTTATCACGGACAGATTATGAACACTGAAGCTTTCTTT CASSYHGQIMNTEAFF
few TRBJ1-4 TRBV29-1 TRBD1 TGCGGGGGACAGGGGAATAAGGATGCGGAAAAACTGTTTTTT CGGQGNKDAEKLFF
NA TRBJ1-1 TRBV5-4 NA TGTGCCAGCAGCTTGCCGAAACAGGTGAACACTGAAGCTTTCTTT CASSLPKQVNTEAFF
NA TRBJ1-6 TRBV7-3 NA TGTGCCAGCAGCATCACAGGGATAGGGTCACCCCTCCACTTT CASSITGIGSPLHF
NA TRBJ1-1 TRBV6-1 NA TGTGCCAGCAGTGATAACAGTGCCACTGAAGCTTTCTTT CASSDNSATEAFF
NA TRBJ2-2 TRBV9 TRBD2 TGTGCCAGCAGCCCCAGGAAGCGGGGGGTCACCGGGGAGCTGTTTTTT CASSPRKRGVTGELFF
NA TRBJ2-1 TRBV7-2 TRBD1 TGTGCCAGCAGACCGACAGGGGGTTGGCACAATGAGCAGTTCTTC CASRPTGGWHNEQFF
NA TRBJ1-5 TRBV6-6 TRBD1 TGTGCCAGCAGCGGACAGGGGGATAATCAGCCCCAGCATTTT CASSGQGDNQPQHF
NA TRBJ1-4 TRBV18 NA TGTGCCAGCTCACCAGGTCCCGGGAGGTACGAAAAACTGTTTTTT CASSPGPGRYEKLFF
NA TRBJ1-6 TRBV7-9 TRBD1 TGTGCCAGCAGGTCCGGGACAGGGGGTTCCTTGTTTGATTCACCCCTCCACTTT CASRSGTGGSLFDSPLHF
NA TRBJ1-1 TRBV7-6 NA TGTGCCAGCAGCCCCACGGCCCAGGGATTACGGCTCCCACTCGAAGCTTTCTTT CASSPTAQGLRLPLEAFF
NA TRBJ2-2 TRBV6-1 TRBD1 TGTGCCAGCACCGCAGGGGACAGAGACACCGGGGAGCTGTTTTTT CASTAGDRDTGELFF
NA TRBJ2-3 TRBV9 TRBD2 TGTGCCAGCAGCGCGGGACTAGCGGGAGCCCCCGATACGCAGTATTTT CASSAGLAGAPDTQYF
once TRBJ2-1 TRBV30 NA TGTGCCTGGCGGGACACCTTCGAGCAGTTCTTC CAWRDTFEQFF
NA TRBJ1-1 TRBV18 TRBD1 TGTGCCAGCTCACCACGGGACAGGGGGATGAACACTGAAGCTTTCTTT CASSPRDRGMNTEAFF
few TRBJ2-1 TRBV7-2 TRBD2 TGTGCCAGCAGCGGGACTAGCGGTTCCTACAATGAGCAGTTCTTC CASSGTSGSYNEQFF
few TRBJ2-7 TRBV5-4 NA TGTGCCAGCAGCTTGGGGCTGACCTACGAGCAGTACTTC CASSLGLTYEQYF
NA TRBJ1-1 TRBV6-6 NA TGTGCCAGCAGTTCCCCGCCACTCCCTGAAGCTTTCTTT CASSSPPLPEAFF
NA TRBJ2-7 TRBV5-1 TRBD1 TGCGCCAGCAGCTCTTCGACAGGGGGCTACGAGCAGTACTTC CASSSSTGGYEQYF
NA TRBJ2-3 TRBV5-1 TRBD1 TGCGCCAGCAGCTTGGTCGGACAGGGGGAGACAGATACGCAGTATTTT CASSLVGQGETDTQYF
NA TRBJ2-2 TRBV27 TRBD2 TGTGCCAGCAGTTTACTGGTAGCGGGGGGGCCCGGCACCGGGGAGCTGTTTTTT CASSLLVAGGPGTGELFF
NA TRBJ2-7 TRBV7-2 TRBD2 TGTGCCAGCAGCACAGGGACTAGCGGGAGAAACGAGCAGTACTTC CASSTGTSGRNEQYF
NA TRBJ1-3 TRBV6-4 NA TGTGCCAGCCGTGTGAGCACCATATATTTT CASRVSTIYF
NA TRBJ2-1 TRBV11-2 TRBD2 TGTGCCAGCAGCTCGGGACTACAGAATGAGCAGTTCTTC CASSSGLQNEQFF
NA TRBJ2-5 TRBV5-4 TRBD1 TGTGCCAGCAGCGGGACAGGGCAAGAGACCCAGTACTTC CASSGTGQETQYF
NA TRBJ2-1 TRBV7-9 TRBD2 TGTGCCAGCAGCCCCCGGGGGGGGGAATTCAATGAGCAGTTCTTC CASSPRGGEFNEQFF
few TRBJ1-1 TRBV7-8 NA TGTGCCAGCAGCTTAGGCGGGGGTAGTAAAGCTTTCTTT CASSLGGGSKAFF
NA TRBJ2-2 TRBV4-2 TRBD2 TGTGCCAGCAGCCTGGGAGGGAGTAACACCGGGGAGCTGTTTTTT CASSLGGSNTGELFF
NA TRBJ2-7 TRBV6-5 TRBD2 TGTGCCAGCAAGGTCCTAGCGGGAGTTGACGAGCAGTACTTC CASKVLAGVDEQYF
once TRBJ2-3 TRBV7-2 TRBD2 TGTGCCAGCAGCTCCCCGCGGGGGGTGGCTAGCGGGGCAGATACGCAGTATTTT CASSSPRGVASGADTQYF
NA TRBJ2-7 TRBV19 TRBD1 TGTGCCAGTACCCGTTTGCCGGGACAGGGGACGAACGAGCAGTACTTC CASTRLPGQGTNEQYF
NA TRBJ1-1 TRBV13 NA TGTGCCAGCAGCTCCTCCGGGGTGTTTACTGAAGCTTTCTTT CASSSSGVFTEAFF
NA TRBJ1-1 TRBV5-4 TRBD1 TGTGCCAGCAGTCCTGACGGAGGGGGCATCACTGAAGCTTTCTTT CASSPDGGGITEAFF
NA TRBJ1-2 TRBV5-1 NA TGCGCCAGCAGCTTGGAAACTCAGGGGAACAGCGGCTACACCTTC CASSLETQGNSGYTF
once TRBJ1-4 TRBV6-1 NA TGTGCCAGCAGTGAAGACCTGACTTTGAATGAAAAACTGTTTTTT CASSEDLTLNEKLFF
NA TRBJ1-2 TRBV28 NA TGTGCCAGCAGTTACAGGGCCAACTATGGCTACACCTTC CASSYRANYGYTF
few TRBJ1-1 TRBV7-2 TRBD1 TGTGCCAGCAGCTTATGGGCAGGGGGCACTGAAGCTTTCTTT CASSLWAGGTEAFF
NA TRBJ2-2 TRBV2 NA TGTGCCAGCAGTGAATGGGCGGGCAGAGGTGTCGGGGAGCTGTTTTTT CASSEWAGRGVGELFF
once TRBJ2-5 TRBV5-1 TRBD1 TGCGCCAGCAGCTTCACCGACAGGGGGCGGGAGACCCAGTACTTC CASSFTDRGRETQYF
NA TRBJ1-2 TRBV19 NA TGTGCCAGTAGTATCGACAGAGCTAACTATGGCTACACCTTC CASSIDRANYGYTF